The 27 T cell receptor beta chains listed next were all sequenced from one sample in a study of blood T cell repertoires in COVID-19. Repertoires were generated with immunoSEQ multiplex PCR, while TCRdb's copy carries only in-frame clones and drops some. This table holds about 220,000 clones, roughly 80% found once. Source material: peripheral blood. All receptors derive from a woman at least 80 years old with COVID-19, enrolled during active disease.

The chain has TRBV5-5 and TRBJ1-1, with D hard to call. The CDR3 sequence is 17 residues long. Germline V gene lookup returns CDR1 SGHKS and CDR2 YYEKEE (reference sequence). Trimming pared 4 bases from V and 1 base from J, leaving 20 bases between. Here the CDR3 DNA reads TGTGCCAGCAGCCTAGCAATTGGAAGGGTAGGGAACACTGAAGCTTTCTTT. Amino acid sequence: CASSLAIGRVGNTEAFF. Drawing the rest from reference TRBV5-5 and TRBJ1-1, the complete variable domain is DAGVTQSPTHLIKTRGQQVTLRCSPISGHKSVSWYQQVLGQGPQFIFQYYEKEERGRGNFPDRFSARQFPNYSSELNVNALLLGDSALYLCASSLAIGRVGNTEAFFGQGTRLTVV.

This clone was observed a handful of times. The chain has TRBV6-5 and TRBJ2-7; D is ambiguous. The CDR3 spans 11 residues. Germline V gene data show CDR1 as MNHEY and CDR2 as SVGAGI. Trimming took 10 bases from V and 3 from J, leaving 10 bases between them. The CDR3 here is CATSDFYEQYF. The CDR3 region has the DNA TGTGCCACCTCAGATTTCTACGAGCAGTACTTC.

This clone was found once. V usage is TRBV5-1 and J usage is TRBJ2-5; 8 bases align to TRBD1. CDR3 length: 14 residues. With 3 bases clipped from V and 4 bases from J, the junction kept 5 bases outside the gene matches. Germline values: CDR1 SGHRS, CDR2 YFSETQ. In DNA, the CDR3 is TGCGCCAGCAGCTCTGGACAGGGAGGAGAGACCCAGTACTTC. Translation: CASSSGQGGETQYF. Full variable domain (outside the CDR3, taken from reference TRBV5-1 and TRBJ2-5): KAGVTQTPRYLIKTRGQQVTLSCSPISGHRSVSWYQQTPGQGLQFLFEYFSETQRNKGNFPGRFSGRQFSNSRSEMNVSTLELGDSALYLCASSSGQGGETQYFGPGTRLLVL.

CDR3 bases: TGTGCCAGCAGTCTCCTGAGGCAGGGCGCGCGGGAGGGCTACACCTTC. It specifies CASSLLRQGAREGYTF. The rearrangement links TRBV27 to TRBJ1-2, with D perhaps matching TRBD1 (5 bases). Trimming took off 5 bases at V and 8 bases at J, with 24 bases between the two ends. This CDR3 comprises 16 residues. Germline lookup yields CDR1 MNHEY and CDR2 SMNVEV (reference sequence).

The chain couples TRBV5-4 to TRBJ1-5; D is ambiguous. The CDR3 has 15 residues. CDR1 is SGHNT and CDR2 is YYREEE in the germline V gene (reference sequence). Trimming removed 5 bases from V and 2 bases from J, with 14 bases in between. The CDR3 coding sequence is TGTGCCAGCAGTCCAGACGGAGGAGGCAATCAGCCCCAGCATTTT. Its protein product is CASSPDGGGNQPQHF.

The chain recombines TRBV7-2 with TRBJ2-1; D gene uncertain. V was pared by 0 bases and J by 9 bases, with 12 bases between. CDR1 and CDR2 from the germline V gene are SGHTA and FQGNSA. This CDR3 has 14 amino acids. As DNA, the CDR3 is TGTGCCAGCAGCTTAGCGCGACAACAAGGTGAGCAGTTCTTC. Amino acids: CASSLARQQGEQFF.

This chain links TRBV6-6 with TRBJ1-1; D is unclear. The CDR3 has 13 amino acids. The germline V gene has CDR1 MNHNY and CDR2 SVGAGI (reference sequence). The V end was cut by 2 bases, the J end by 7 bases, with 11 bases between. The DNA of the CDR3 is TGTGCCAGCAGTTACGAGGGTTACAATGAAGCTTTCTTT. This sequence encodes CASSYEGYNEAFF.

V is TRBV5-6 and J is TRBJ2-3, with D possibly TRBD2 on 5 matching bases. Trimming cost V 0 bases and J 2 bases, with 10 bases left between them. This CDR3 spans 15 amino acids. Per germline, CDR1 SGHDT and CDR2 YYEEEE. The CDR3 region has the DNA TGTGCCAGCAGCTTGGGAAGCGGACTCACAGATACGCAGTATTTT. Translated: CASSLGSGLTDTQYF. The full variable domain, in which reference TRBV5-6 and TRBJ2-3 provide the parts outside the CDR3, is DAGVTQSPTHLIKTRGQQVTLRCSPKSGHDTVSWYQQALGQGPQFIFQYYEEEERQRGNFPDRFSGHQFPNYSSELNVNALLLGDSALYLCASSLGSGLTDTQYFGPGTRLTVL.

The genes are TRBV27 and TRBJ1-6; 8 nucleotides align to TRBD1. This CDR3 spans 14 amino acids. Germline V gene sequence: CDR1 MNHEY, CDR2 SMNVEV (reference sequence). V dropped 5 bases and J dropped 10; count of bases not matched to a gene: 7. CDR3 in DNA: TGTGCCAGCAGTGACCAGGGGGCGGGCTCACCCCTCCACTTT. Translating gives CASSDQGAGSPLHF.

This chain links TRBV19 with TRBJ2-1, with 10 nucleotides matching TRBD2. The junction had 7 bases not matched to a gene; V was cut back by 3 bases and J by 8 bases. Looked up from germline, CDR1 is LNHDA and CDR2 is SQIVND (reference sequence). This CDR3 contains 15 residues. The CDR3 sequence is CASSMVAGGGYEQFF. CDR3 DNA sequence: TGTGCCAGTAGTATGGTAGCGGGGGGAGGCTATGAGCAGTTCTTC.

This rearrangement joins TRBV28 to TRBJ1-5; no definite D call. The CDR3 runs to 17 residues. From germline, CDR1 is MDHEN and CDR2 SYDVKM. V lost 6 bases, J lost 3 bases, and 21 bases lay in between. The CDR3 loop reads CASSDLSWQRDNQPQHF. In nucleotides, the CDR3 is TGTGCCAGCAGCGACCTTTCGTGGCAGAGGGACAATCAGCCCCAGCATTTT.

V and J are TRBV9 and TRBJ2-7; D may be TRBD1 (5 bases). The CDR3 spans 14 residues. The germline CDR1 and CDR2 sequences are SGDLS and YYNGEE. Trimming removed 3 bases at V and 6 bases at J, with 16 bases between. The CDR3 DNA follows: TGTGCCAGCAGCGCTAGGGCAGGGATCAGCGAGCAGTACTTC. It codes for CASSARAGISEQYF.

The gene calls are TRBV9 and TRBJ2-7; TRBD2 agrees at 14 bases. The trim removed 4 bases at V and 3 bases at J, leaving 9 bases unmatched. This CDR3 comprises 17 residues. Per germline, CDR1 SGDLS and CDR2 YYNGEE. The CDR3 spells CASSPRPGLAGDYEQYF. The CDR3 DNA reads as TGTGCCAGCAGCCCTAGACCGGGACTAGCGGGAGACTACGAGCAGTACTTC.

The genes are TRBV18 and TRBJ1-1; 7 bases agree with TRBD1. The CDR3 runs 13 residues. V lost 3 bases to trimming and J lost 5 bases; unmatched junction nucleotides: 3. In germline, CDR1 is KGHSH, CDR2 LQKENI. CDR3 sequence reads: CASSPNRGTEAFF. For the CDR3, the DNA is TGTGCCAGCTCACCGAACAGGGGAACTGAAGCTTTCTTT.

This clone was seen a handful of times. The chain is built from TRBV5-1 and TRBJ1-1; 7 positions agree with TRBD1. The CDR3 runs 15 residues. The junction had 8 bases not matched to a gene; V was cut back by 4 bases and J by 2 bases. Germline assignment: CDR1 SGHRS and CDR2 YFSETQ. The CDR3 loop is CASSQTGTSNTEAFF. Here the CDR3 DNA reads TGCGCCAGCAGCCAGACAGGGACCTCCAACACTGAAGCTTTCTTT.

This chain uses TRBV19 with TRBJ1-2, with D possibly matching TRBD1 (6 bases). From germline, CDR1 is LNHDA and CDR2 SQIVND (reference sequence). This CDR3 comprises 14 residues. V lost 4 bases and J 5 bases, leaving 14 bases between the germline ends. The chain's CDR3 is CASSTSGQFYGYTF. The CDR3 nucleotides read TGTGCCAGTAGTACCTCTGGACAGTTTTATGGCTACACCTTC.

The chain combines TRBV5-5 with TRBJ1-5; TRBD1 aligns across 9 bases. The CDR3 covers 18 residues. Germline V lookup: CDR1 SGHKS, CDR2 YYEKEE (reference sequence). Germline trimming cut 2 bases from V and 3 bases from J; bases unmatched to any gene: 12. CDR3 DNA sequence: TGTGCCAGCAGCTTTCGCTTTCCGGGACAGGGAAACAATCAGCCCCAGCATTTT. Protein product: CASSFRFPGQGNNQPQHF.

This clone appeared once. The rearrangement uses TRBV30 and TRBJ2-1, with 7 nucleotides matching TRBD2. Unmatched junction bases numbered 7, after V lost 3 bases and J lost 8 bases. From germline, CDR1 is GTSNPN and CDR2 SVGIG (reference sequence). There are 13 residues in the CDR3. The CDR3 spells CAWRAPGLYEQFF. The CDR3 DNA is TGTGCCTGGAGGGCCCCGGGACTATATGAGCAGTTCTTC.

The chain combines TRBV5-1 with TRBJ2-2; a possible D gene is TRBD2 (5 bases). Trimming stripped 0 bases from V and 1 base from J, with 10 bases between. CDR1 is SGHRS, CDR2 YFSETQ, per germline. The CDR3 contains 16 residues. CDR3 amino acids: CASSLVVGMNTGELFF. CDR3 nucleotides: TGCGCCAGCAGCTTGGTGGTCGGGATGAACACCGGGGAGCTGTTTTTT.

The chain is built from TRBV6-2 or TRBV6-3 and TRBJ2-7; TRBD2 matches at 10 bases. The CDR3 has 15 residues. Per the germline V gene, CDR1 is MNHEY and CDR2 is SVGEGT. Trimming cost V 5 bases and J 2 bases; bases outside gene matches: 6. CDR3 coding DNA: TGTGCCAGCAGTGACCCCGGGACTAGCGCCTACGAGCAGTACTTC. Its protein product is CASSDPGTSAYEQYF.

This clone was counted between two and nine times. This chain connects TRBV10-2 to TRBJ2-1; D is unclear. With 2 bases removed from V and 3 bases from J, the gap between germline ends came to 2 bases. The CDR3 sequence is 12 residues long. Per germline, CDR1 WSHSY and CDR2 SAAADI. In DNA form, the CDR3 reads TGCGCCAGCAGTGAGCGCTACAATGAGCAGTTCTTC. Amino acid sequence: CASSERYNEQFF.

V gene TRBV6-5 combines with J gene TRBJ2-1; 7 bases map to TRBD2. Trimming removed 11 bases from V and 5 bases from J; junction bases left unmatched: 6. CDR1 is MNHEY, CDR2 SVGAGI, per germline. This CDR3 has 12 amino acids. Here the CDR3 reads CAAKGLNNEQFF. The CDR3 region has the DNA TGTGCCGCTAAGGGACTAAACAATGAGCAGTTCTTC.

The V call is TRBV11-3, the J call TRBJ2-3; possible D gene TRBD2, 5 bases. Germline V lookup: CDR1 SGHNT, CDR2 YENEEA. The V and J ends lost 5 bases and 1 base respectively, with 7 bases between them. The CDR3 consists of 13 residues. The CDR3: CASSTGGTDTQYF. The CDR3 DNA is TGTGCCAGCAGCACCGGGGGCACAGATACGCAGTATTTT. Filled out from reference TRBV11-3 and TRBJ2-3, the complete variable domain reads EAGVVQSPRYKIIEKKQPVAFWCNPISGHNTLYWYLQNLGQGPELLIRYENEEAVDDSQLPKDRFSAERLKGVDSTLKIQPAELGDSAVYLCASSTGGTDTQYFGPGTRLTVL.

The V and J genes are TRBV6-5 and TRBJ2-1; 7 bases map to TRBD1. There are 14 residues in the CDR3. Germline CDR1 reads MNHEY; CDR2 reads SVGAGI. V lost 6 bases to trimming and J lost 4 bases; unmatched junction nucleotides: 6. CDR3 bases: TGTGCCAGCAGGTATCCGGGACAGTACAATGAGCAGTTCTTC. Translating it yields CASRYPGQYNEQFF.

This clone was found once. The chain employs TRBV19 and TRBJ1-3; weak D call: TRBD1 (5 bases). Between the trimmed V and J ends, which lost 7 bases and 1 base, there was a span of 17 bases. CDR1 is LNHDA and CDR2 is SQIVND in the germline V gene (reference sequence). The CDR3 runs 16 residues. The CDR3 DNA follows: TGTGCCAGTACTGACGATTCAGGGCCATCTGGAAACACCATATATTTT. This sequence encodes CASTDDSGPSGNTIYF. Filled out from reference TRBV19 and TRBJ1-3, the complete variable domain reads DGGITQSPKYLFRKEGQNVTLSCEQNLNHDAMYWYRQDPGQGLRLIYYSQIVNDFQKGDIAEGYSVSREKKESFPLTVTSAQKNPTAFYLCASTDDSGPSGNTIYFGEGSWLTVV.

The chain carries TRBV7-2 and TRBJ2-5; TRBD2 matches at 7 bases. Trimming removed 1 base from V and 2 bases from J; junction bases left unmatched: 7. The CDR3 covers 16 residues. The V gene's germline CDR1 is SGHTA and CDR2 FQGNSA. The CDR3 spells CASSLVAGVRQETQYF. As DNA, the CDR3 is TGTGCCAGCAGCTTAGTGGCGGGGGTCCGGCAAGAGACCCAGTACTTC.

The gene calls are TRBV18 and TRBJ2-1, with 8 bases that match TRBD2. The ends lost 6 bases at V and 7 bases at J; junction bases unmatched: 14. The length of the CDR3 is 16 residues. Germline CDR1 reads KGHSH; CDR2 reads LQKENI. CDR3 nucleotide sequence: TGTGCCAGCTCGCTCTTAGCGGGACTCTCCTCGAATGAGCAGTTCTTC. Translation: CASSLLAGLSSNEQFF.